This entry concerns a single T cell receptor beta chain. No antigen is known for it. Using immunoSEQ multiplex PCR, the repertoire was profiled, and TCRdb retains in-frame clones only, with some absent. The table shows 30,000 to 40,000 clones, with roughly four fifths occurring only once. The sample belongs to a study of T cells in narcolepsy. Study-wide results and limits: Reportedly, autoreactive clonotypes were serially detected in patients' blood but not controls'. Autoreactive clone sequences were missing from some blood memory CD4+ repertoires.

Trimming removed 4 bases from V and 4 bases from J, with 14 bases in between. Germline V lookup: CDR1 SGHDN, CDR2 FVKESK. The CDR3 spans 16 residues. J is TRBJ1-6 and V is TRBV14, with D possibly matching TRBD1 (5 bases). Sequences were obtained from CD45RA- memory CD4+ T cells from PBMCs. This sequence was found in a human donor with narcolepsy. CDR3 sequence: CASSPGTDFYNSPLHF. DNA of the CDR3: TGTGCCAGCAGCCCCGGGACCGATTTTTATAATTCACCCCTCCACTTT.